A single sample gave rise to the 2 T cell receptor beta chains below, sequenced in a study of immune cell composition in non-small cell lung cancer. Using immunoSEQ multiplex PCR, the repertoire was profiled, and TCRdb retains in-frame clones only, with some absent. The data show under 20,000 clones, 77% seen once. The normal lung sample lay at least 3 cm, and maximally far, from the tumour. The same sample was also studied in work on CD4 T cells in lung cancer.

Sequencing was performed on non-adjacent lung tissue. These receptors originate from a human donor with non-small cell lung cancer.

The rearrangement joins TRBV18 to TRBJ2-5; D gene ambiguous. CDR1 and CDR2 (germline): KGHSH, LQKENI. With 3 bases removed from V and 5 bases from J, the gap between germline ends came to 10 bases. The CDR3 is made up of 13 amino acids. CDR3 residues: CASSPGSFETQYF. In DNA, the CDR3 is TGTGCCAGCTCACCGGGGTCCTTTGAGACCCAGTACTTC.

This rearrangement joins TRBV4-1 to TRBJ1-2, with D maybe TRBD1 (5 bases). Germline lookup yields CDR1 MGHRA and CDR2 YSYEKL. V shed 1 base and J shed 7 bases, with 10 bases lying between them. The CDR3 covers 13 residues. Written as DNA, the CDR3 is TGCGCCAGCAGCCAAGTGGGGGTGGGTGGCTACACCTTC. It encodes CASSQVGVGGYTF.